This record concerns one TCR beta chain sequence. This entry belongs to a study of radiotherapy plus CTLA-4 blockade in lung cancer. Produced via immunoSEQ multiplex PCR; TCRdb's table is partial and in-frame only. Of around 45,000 clones in the sample, around 77% were seen once. The length of the CDR3 is 15 residues. V trimming: 4 bases; J trimming: 6 bases; junction bases outside the gene matches: 11. From germline, CDR1 is MNHEY and CDR2 SMNVEV (reference sequence). The rearrangement links TRBV27 to TRBJ1-2, with 7 positions matching TRBD1. The receptor's source is a human donor with non-small cell lung cancer who had stable disease on radiotherapy plus ipilimumab. The specimen comprised peripheral blood, sampled from a patient treated with radiotherapy plus ipilimumab. The DNA of the CDR3 is TGTGCCAGCAGTTATAGGGACAGTACCTACGATGGCTACACCTTC. Its translation is CASSYRDSTYDGYTF.